This is a list of T cell receptor beta chains from one sample in a study of shared clonotypes between healthy human individuals. Sequencing used immunoSEQ multiplex PCR; TCRdb keeps in-frame clones, though not all of them. The sample carries around 2,000,000 clones, 85% to 95% recorded once. What was sequenced was naive CD4+ T cells sorted from blood. The receptors originated from a man younger than 35 in good health. CDR3s include the opening cysteine and the closing phenylalanine or tryptophan. D genes are given only for firm matches. Size tells how often a clone was seen (once, few, many) or the class of an expanded clone, and some rows leave it out.

size,D,V,J,DNA,CDR3
once,NA,TRBV10-3,TRBJ2-5,TGTGCCATCGCCGGGGATGGAGAGACCCAGTACTTC,CAIAGDGETQYF
NA,TRBD1,TRBV5-6,TRBJ2-3,TGTGCCAGCAGCCAAGGGACAGGGATCGGGGATACGCAGTATTTT,CASSQGTGIGDTQYF
once,NA,TRBV7-2,TRBJ1-4,TGTGCCAGCAGCTTAGCGGGAGGGCTGGGTGAAAAACTGTTTTTT,CASSLAGGLGEKLFF
NA,NA,TRBV5-1,TRBJ1-4,TGCGCCAGCAGCTTGGCTGGAGGGGAAAAACTGTTTTTT,CASSLAGGEKLFF
NA,TRBD1,TRBV28,TRBJ1-1,TGTGCCAGCAGTTATGGGGACAGGACTGAAGCTTTCTTT,CASSYGDRTEAFF
NA,TRBD1,TRBV7-2,TRBJ1-1,TGTGCCAGCAGCTTGTACCGACAGGGCATACACACTGAAGCTTTCTTT,CASSLYRQGIHTEAFF
NA,TRBD1,TRBV4-1,TRBJ1-2,TGCGCCAGCAGCCAATCACACGCTACGACAGGGTATGGCTACACCTTC,CASSQSHATTGYGYTF
NA,NA,TRBV19,TRBJ1-1,TGTGCCAGTAACCTTGGCGCGGTTGATGGAGCTTTCTTT,CASNLGAVDGAFF
NA,TRBD1,TRBV4-1,TRBJ1-3,TGCGCCAGCAGCCTAGGACAGGGAGGAGGAAACACCATATATTTT,CASSLGQGGGNTIYF
NA,TRBD1,TRBV5-6,TRBJ1-6,TGTGCCAGCAGCTTGGGGGACAGGAGTTTTTCACCCCTCCACTTT,CASSLGDRSFSPLHF
NA,NA,TRBV7-3,TRBJ1-5,TGTGCCAGCAGCTTAACCGGGGGGAATCAGCCCCAGCATTTT,CASSLTGGNQPQHF
NA,NA,TRBV28,TRBJ2-3,TGTGCCAGCGCTTTGGTTAGCACAGATACGCAGTATTTT,CASALVSTDTQYF
once,TRBD1,TRBV13,TRBJ2-7,TGTGCCAGCAGCTCCTCCGGGACAGGGTTCGACGAGCAGTACTTC,CASSSSGTGFDEQYF
NA,NA,TRBV2,TRBJ2-7,TGTGCCAGCAGTGTTGGGGGAGGCGCCTCCTACGAGCAGTACTTC,CASSVGGGASYEQYF
NA,TRBD1,TRBV11-2,TRBJ1-6,TGTGCCAGCAGCTTAGATCAGGGGGCCAATTCACCCCTCCACTTT,CASSLDQGANSPLHF
NA,NA,TRBV27,TRBJ1-3,TGTGCCAGCCGGGGGCCACAGGGACTAGGAAACACCATATATTTT,CASRGPQGLGNTIYF
NA,TRBD1,TRBV4-1,TRBJ1-5,TGCGCCAGCAGCCAAATTACAGGGGGTAGCAATCAGCCCCAGCATTTT,CASSQITGGSNQPQHF
NA,NA,TRBV5-1,TRBJ2-1,TGCGCCAGCAGCTTGGATGGGGGAGTCTTTTACAATGAGCAGTTCTTC,CASSLDGGVFYNEQFF
NA,NA,TRBV2,TRBJ2-1,TGTGCCAGCAGTGAATCCCGGTACAATGAGCAGTTCTTC,CASSESRYNEQFF
NA,NA,TRBV19,TRBJ2-7,TGTGCCAGTAGTAATACGGGGTCCTACGAGCAGTACTTC,CASSNTGSYEQYF
once,NA,TRBV11-1,TRBJ1-1,TGTGCCAGCAGCGTCAGTATGAACACTGAAGCTTTCTTT,CASSVSMNTEAFF
NA,NA,TRBV30,TRBJ1-2,TGTGCCTGGAAGCGGGGGTATGGCTACACCTTC,CAWKRGYGYTF
NA,TRBD2,TRBV5-1,TRBJ2-7,TGCGCCAGCAGCCCGGGACTAGTGAGGGAGCAGTACTTC,CASSPGLVREQYF
NA,NA,TRBV6-5,TRBJ1-1,TGTGCCAGCAGTAGGGGGGAGGACACTGAAGCTTTCTTT,CASSRGEDTEAFF
NA,NA,TRBV19,TRBJ2-1,TGTGCCAGTAGTAAAGGAGTCGACTACAATGAGCAGTTCTTC,CASSKGVDYNEQFF
NA,NA,TRBV28,TRBJ1-1,TGTGCCAGCAAGGAGGGGCCGGGGAACACTGAAGCTTTCTTT,CASKEGPGNTEAFF
once,NA,TRBV6-5,TRBJ1-4,TGTGCCAGCAGCTACGCCCCACAGGGTGAAAAACTGTTTTTT,CASSYAPQGEKLFF
once,TRBD2,TRBV5-4,TRBJ2-2,TGTGCCAGCAGCTTGGGACTAGCAGGCACCGGGGAGCTGTTTTTT,CASSLGLAGTGELFF
NA,TRBD2,TRBV7-8,TRBJ2-1,TGTGCCAGCAGCGCACTCGGGGGGAGCTCCTACAATGAGCAGTTCTTC,CASSALGGSSYNEQFF
NA,TRBD1,TRBV19,TRBJ1-2,TGTGCCAGTAGTACCGACAGGGTAAACTATGGCTACACCTTC,CASSTDRVNYGYTF
NA,NA,TRBV28,TRBJ2-6,TGTGCCAGCAGTTTAGGGGGGTCATCCCCCCTTTCTGGGGCCAACGTCCTGACTTTC,CASSLGGSSPLSGANVLTF
NA,NA,TRBV7-2,TRBJ2-1,TGTGCCAGCAGCCCGCCGTTCAGGGCCAATGAGCAGTTCTTC,CASSPPFRANEQFF
NA,TRBD1,TRBV28,TRBJ1-2,TGTGCCAGCAGTTTATACTCGAGACAGGGGATTAACTATGGCTACACCTTC,CASSLYSRQGINYGYTF
NA,NA,TRBV7-3,TRBJ2-5,TGTGCCAGCAGCTTAAGCGGACAGGAGACCCAGTACTTC,CASSLSGQETQYF
NA,TRBD2,TRBV5-1,TRBJ2-4,TGCGCCAGCAGCTTTCTCGGACTAGCGGGGGACCGAGCCAAAAACATTCAGTACTTC,CASSFLGLAGDRAKNIQYF
NA,TRBD1,TRBV7-2,TRBJ2-1,TGTGCCAGCAGCCCTTTCGGGACAGGGGTACCTGAGCAGTTCTTC,CASSPFGTGVPEQFF
NA,NA,TRBV6-1,TRBJ1-1,TGTGCCAGCACCATTACAGGGATGAACACTGAAGCTTTCTTT,CASTITGMNTEAFF
NA,NA,TRBV6-6,TRBJ1-1,TGTGCCAGCAGGGACCCCCGGAGGAACACTGAAGCTTTCTTT,CASRDPRRNTEAFF
NA,TRBD1,TRBV6-5,TRBJ1-5,TGTGCCAGCAGTTTACAGGGGCCCTGGGCCAATCAGCCCCAGCATTTT,CASSLQGPWANQPQHF
NA,TRBD2,TRBV6-6,TRBJ2-5,TGTGCCAGCAGTCCAGGACTAGCGGGAGAGGAGACCCAGTACTTC,CASSPGLAGEETQYF
NA,TRBD1,TRBV7-2,TRBJ2-1,TGTGCCAGCAGATCTGGACAGGGGGCTAACAATGAGCAGTTCTTC,CASRSGQGANNEQFF
NA,NA,TRBV5-1,TRBJ2-1,TGCGCCAGCAGCTTGGGGGCGCCCTACAATGAGCAGTTCTTC,CASSLGAPYNEQFF